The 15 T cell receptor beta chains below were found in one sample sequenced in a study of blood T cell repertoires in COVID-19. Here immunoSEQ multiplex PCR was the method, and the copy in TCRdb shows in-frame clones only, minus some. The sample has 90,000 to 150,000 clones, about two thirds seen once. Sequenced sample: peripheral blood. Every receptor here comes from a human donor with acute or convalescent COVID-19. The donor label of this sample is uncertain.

The CDR3 nucleotides are TGTGCCAGCTCACCGATTGGGGGGAAGGATCAGCCCCAGCATTTT. The encoded protein is CASSPIGGKDQPQHF. The V call is TRBV18, the J call TRBJ1-5; D possibly corresponds to TRBD1 (5 bases). The ends were cut back, 3 bases at V and 5 bases at J, with 14 bases in the middle. CDR3 length equals 15 residues. CDR1 is KGHSH, CDR2 LQKENI, per germline.

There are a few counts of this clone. As DNA, the CDR3 is TGTGCCAGCAGCCCTGGTGCCGACAGGGGTTCACCCCTCCACTTT. The encoded protein is CASSPGADRGSPLHF. This chain connects TRBV11-2 to TRBJ1-6; 8 nucleotides match TRBD1. V dropped 5 bases and J dropped 9; count of bases not matched to a gene: 9. The germline V gene has CDR1 SGHAT and CDR2 FQNNGV. The CDR3 extends over 15 amino acids.

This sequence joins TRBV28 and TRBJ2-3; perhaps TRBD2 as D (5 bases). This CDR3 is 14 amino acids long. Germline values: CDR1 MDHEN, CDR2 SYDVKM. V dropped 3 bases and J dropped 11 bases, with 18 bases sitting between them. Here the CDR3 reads CASSLRAASNGQYF. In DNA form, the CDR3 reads TGTGCCAGCAGTTTGAGGGCAGCCTCCAATGGGCAGTATTTT.

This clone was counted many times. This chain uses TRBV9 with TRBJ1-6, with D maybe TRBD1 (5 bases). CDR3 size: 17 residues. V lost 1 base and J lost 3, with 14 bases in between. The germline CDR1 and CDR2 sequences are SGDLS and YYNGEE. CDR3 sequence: CASSVSTGSFYNSPLHF. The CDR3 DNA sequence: TGTGCCAGCAGCGTATCTACAGGTTCCTTCTATAATTCACCCCTCCACTTT.

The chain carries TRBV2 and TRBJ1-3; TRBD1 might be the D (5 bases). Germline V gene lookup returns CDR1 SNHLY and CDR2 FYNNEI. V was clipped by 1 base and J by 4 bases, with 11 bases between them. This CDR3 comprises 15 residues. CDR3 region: CASSEEGVRGNTIYF. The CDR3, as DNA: TGTGCCAGCAGTGAAGAAGGGGTGCGAGGAAACACCATATATTTT.

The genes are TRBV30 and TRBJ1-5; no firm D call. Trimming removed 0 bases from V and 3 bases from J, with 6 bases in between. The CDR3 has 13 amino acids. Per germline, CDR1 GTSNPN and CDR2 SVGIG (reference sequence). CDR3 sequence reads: CAWSVQNNQPQHF. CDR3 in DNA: TGTGCCTGGAGTGTACAGAACAATCAGCCCCAGCATTTT. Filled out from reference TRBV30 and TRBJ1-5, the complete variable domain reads SQTIHQWPATLVQPVGSPLSLECTVEGTSNPNLYWYRQAAGRGLQLLFYSVGIGQISSEVPQNLSASRPQDRQFILSSKKLLLSDSGFYLCAWSVQNNQPQHFGDGTRLSIL.

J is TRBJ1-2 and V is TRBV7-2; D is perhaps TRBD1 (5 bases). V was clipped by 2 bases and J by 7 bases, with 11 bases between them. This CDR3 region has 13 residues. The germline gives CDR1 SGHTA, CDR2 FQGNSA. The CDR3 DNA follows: TGTGCCAGCAGCTTACAAAGGGGAGGTGGCTACACCTTC. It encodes CASSLQRGGGYTF.

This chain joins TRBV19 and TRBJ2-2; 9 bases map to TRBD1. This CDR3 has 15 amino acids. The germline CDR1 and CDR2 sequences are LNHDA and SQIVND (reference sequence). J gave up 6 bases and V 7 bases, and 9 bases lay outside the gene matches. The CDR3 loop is CASKGGQGRAGELFF. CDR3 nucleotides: TGTGCCAGTAAGGGAGGACAGGGGAGGGCCGGGGAGCTGTTTTTT. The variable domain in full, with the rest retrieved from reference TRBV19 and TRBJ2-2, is DGGITQSPKYLFRKEGQNVTLSCEQNLNHDAMYWYRQDPGQGLRLIYYSQIVNDFQKGDIAEGYSVSREKKESFPLTVTSAQKNPTAFYLCASKGGQGRAGELFFGEGSRLTVL.

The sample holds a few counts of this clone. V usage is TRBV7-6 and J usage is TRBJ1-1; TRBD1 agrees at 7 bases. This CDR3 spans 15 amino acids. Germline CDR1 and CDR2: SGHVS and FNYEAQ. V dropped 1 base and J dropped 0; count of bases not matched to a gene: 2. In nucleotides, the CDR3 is TGTGCCAGCAGCTTAGGACAGGGCATGAACACTGAAGCTTTCTTT. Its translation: CASSLGQGMNTEAFF.

CDR3 DNA sequence: TGTGCCAGCAGTTTTGGACAGGGTTACAGCGAGCAGTACTTC. This gives the protein CASSFGQGYSEQYF. The chain recombines TRBV28 with TRBJ2-7; 8 positions agree with TRBD1. With V trimmed by 3 bases and J by 6 bases, 7 bases remained unmatched. The CDR3 totals 14 residues. Germline V gene sequence: CDR1 MDHEN, CDR2 SYDVKM.

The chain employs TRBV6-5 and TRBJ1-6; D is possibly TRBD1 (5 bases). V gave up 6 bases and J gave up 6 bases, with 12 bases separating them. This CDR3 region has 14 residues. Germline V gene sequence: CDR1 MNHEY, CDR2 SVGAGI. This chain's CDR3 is CASSRVALNSPLHF. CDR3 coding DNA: TGTGCCAGCAGCAGGGTGGCTCTTAATTCACCCCTCCACTTT.

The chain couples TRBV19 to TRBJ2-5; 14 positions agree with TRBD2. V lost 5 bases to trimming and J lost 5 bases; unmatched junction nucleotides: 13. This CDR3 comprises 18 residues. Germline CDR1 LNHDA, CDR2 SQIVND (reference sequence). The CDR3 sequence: CASSFPGTSGGLGETQYF. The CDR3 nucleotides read TGTGCCAGTAGTTTTCCCGGGACTAGCGGGGGCCTGGGGGAGACCCAGTACTTC.

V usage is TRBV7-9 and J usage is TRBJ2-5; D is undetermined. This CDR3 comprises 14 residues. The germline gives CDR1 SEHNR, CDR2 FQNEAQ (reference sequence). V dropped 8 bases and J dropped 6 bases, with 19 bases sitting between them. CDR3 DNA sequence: TGTGCCAGCCAAAAAACCCTGTTGGAGCAGACCCAGTACTTC. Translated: CASQKTLLEQTQYF.

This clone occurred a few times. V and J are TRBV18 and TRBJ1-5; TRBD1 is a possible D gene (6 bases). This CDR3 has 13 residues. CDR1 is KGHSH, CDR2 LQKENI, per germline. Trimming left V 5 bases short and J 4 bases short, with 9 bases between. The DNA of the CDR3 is TGTGCCAGCTCAGATACAGGGAATCAGCCCCAGCATTTT. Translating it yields CASSDTGNQPQHF.

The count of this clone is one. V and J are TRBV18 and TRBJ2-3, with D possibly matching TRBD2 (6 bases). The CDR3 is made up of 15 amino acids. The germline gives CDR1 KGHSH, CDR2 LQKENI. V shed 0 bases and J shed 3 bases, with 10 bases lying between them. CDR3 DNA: TGTGCCAGCTCACCACCGCTGAGCGGGACAGATACGCAGTATTTT. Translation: CASSPPLSGTDTQYF.